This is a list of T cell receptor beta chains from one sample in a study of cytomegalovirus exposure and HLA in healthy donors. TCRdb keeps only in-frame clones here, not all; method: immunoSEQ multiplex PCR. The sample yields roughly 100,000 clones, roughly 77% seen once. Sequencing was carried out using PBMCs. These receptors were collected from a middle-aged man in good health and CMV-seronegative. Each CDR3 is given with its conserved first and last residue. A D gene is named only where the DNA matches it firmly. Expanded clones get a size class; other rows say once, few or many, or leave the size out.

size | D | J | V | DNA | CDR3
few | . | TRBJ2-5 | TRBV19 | TGTGCCAGTAGCTCTAAAGAGACCCAGTACTTC | CASSSKETQYF
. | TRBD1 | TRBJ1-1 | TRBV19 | TGTGCCAGTAGTACTACAGGGGGCCGTAATGGGAACACTGAAGCTTTCTTT | CASSTTGGRNGNTEAFF
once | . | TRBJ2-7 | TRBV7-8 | TGTGCCAGCAGCTTAGCGAGTGGGACTTACGAGCAGTACTTC | CASSLASGTYEQYF
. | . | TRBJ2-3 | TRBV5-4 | TGTGCCAGCAGCTTGGCGGTAGGCGGGGAGACAGATACGCAGTATTTT | CASSLAVGGETDTQYF
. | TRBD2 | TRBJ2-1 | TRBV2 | TGTGCCAGCAGGCGGCTAGCGGGGGATTACAATGAGCAGTTCTTC | CASRRLAGDYNEQFF
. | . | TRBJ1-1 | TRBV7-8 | TGTGCCAGCAGCTTAGGGGGCGGGAACACTGAAGCTTTCTTT | CASSLGGGNTEAFF
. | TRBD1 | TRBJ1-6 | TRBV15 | TGTGCCACCAGCAGAGATTCCCTCCGCGGACAGGGGGTCTCACCCCTCCACTTT | CATSRDSLRGQGVSPLHF
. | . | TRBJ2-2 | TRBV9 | TGTGCCAGCAGCGTAGCGGCTAGGATCGATGGCACCGGGGAGCTGTTTTTT | CASSVAARIDGTGELFF
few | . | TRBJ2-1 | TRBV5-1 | TGCGCCAGCAGCTTGGTTAGTAGCGGTCCTAGCTCCTACAATGAGCAGTTCTTC | CASSLVSSGPSSYNEQFF
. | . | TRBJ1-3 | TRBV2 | TGTGCCAGCGCGGGAGCTGGAAACACCATATATTTT | CASAGAGNTIYF
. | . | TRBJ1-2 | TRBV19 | TGTGCCAGTAGTATAGACCAGATCACTAACTATGGCTACACCTTC | CASSIDQITNYGYTF
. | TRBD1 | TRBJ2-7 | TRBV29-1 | TGCAGCGACCACTTCGGACAGGGTACAAACAACGAGCAGTACTTC | CSDHFGQGTNNEQYF
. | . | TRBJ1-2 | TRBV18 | TGTGCCAGCTCACCACCGGAGGGCGCCGTCGATGGCTACACCTTC | CASSPPEGAVDGYTF
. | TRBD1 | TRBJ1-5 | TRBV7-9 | TGTGCCAGCAGCTCGGGACAGTGGGGCAATCAGCCCCAGCATTTT | CASSSGQWGNQPQHF
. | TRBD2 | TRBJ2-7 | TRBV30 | TGTGCCTGGAGTATGACAGCGGGGCCGTACTTC | CAWSMTAGPYF
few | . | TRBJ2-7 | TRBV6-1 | TGTGCCAGCAGTGAAGCGGCGAGACAGTCCTACTACGAGCAGTACTTC | CASSEAARQSYYEQYF
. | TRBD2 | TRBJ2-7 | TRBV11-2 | TGTGCCAGCAGCCACGGGGGGACCTACGAGCAGTACTTC | CASSHGGTYEQYF
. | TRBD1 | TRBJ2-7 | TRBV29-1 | TGCAGCGCCAACAGGGGGACCGAGCAGTACTTC | CSANRGTEQYF
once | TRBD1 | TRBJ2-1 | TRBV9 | TGTGCCAGCAGCGTAGGGACAGGTACCGCCGACAATGAGCAGTTCTTC | CASSVGTGTADNEQFF
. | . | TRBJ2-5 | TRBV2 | TGTGCCAGCAGTTGGGGCGGGACAGCAAAAGAGACCCAGTACTTC | CASSWGGTAKETQYF
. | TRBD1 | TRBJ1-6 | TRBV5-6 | TGTGCCAGCAGCCAAGGGACAGCGAATTCACCCCTCCACTTT | CASSQGTANSPLHF
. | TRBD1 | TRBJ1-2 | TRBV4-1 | TGCGCCAGCAGCCAAGGAGAGGACAGGGGGCGGAGTGGCTACACCTTC | CASSQGEDRGRSGYTF
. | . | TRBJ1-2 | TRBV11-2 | TGTGCCAGCAGCTTATTTACAGGTTCTTCGGATGGCTACACCTTC | CASSLFTGSSDGYTF
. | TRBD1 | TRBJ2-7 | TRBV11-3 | TGTGCCAGCAGTCATGCGGACAGGGTAGGCGAGCAGTACTTC | CASSHADRVGEQYF
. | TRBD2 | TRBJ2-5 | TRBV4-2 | TGTGCCAGCAGCCAAGAAAGAAGCGGGGGCGCCGAGACCCAGTACTTC | CASSQERSGGAETQYF
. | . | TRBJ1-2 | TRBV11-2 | TGTGCCAGCAGCCCGAGGGGGGGATCCTATGGCTACACCTTC | CASSPRGGSYGYTF
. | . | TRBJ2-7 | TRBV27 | TGTGCCAGCAGGGCGACTACCTCCTACGAGCAGTACTTC | CASRATTSYEQYF
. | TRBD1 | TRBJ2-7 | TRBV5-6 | TGTGCCAGCACCATCAGGGGGAAGAACAGGGGCGAGCAGTACTTC | CASTIRGKNRGEQYF
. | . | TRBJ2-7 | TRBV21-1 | TGTGCCAGCTCTTCCGGGACAGGGATTCGGACCTCCTACGAGCAGTACTTC | CASSSGTGIRTSYEQYF
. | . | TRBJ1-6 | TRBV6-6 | TGTGCCAGCAGGGGTTCCAGGCGAGAATCACCCCTCCACTTT | CASRGSRRESPLHF
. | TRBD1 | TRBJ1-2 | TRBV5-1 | TGCGCCAGCAAAAGACAGGGGGCCCCTTATGGCTACACCTTC | CASKRQGAPYGYTF
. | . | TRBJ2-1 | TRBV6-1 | TGTGCCAGCAAATGGTTGACAGACAATGAGCAGTTCTTC | CASKWLTDNEQFF
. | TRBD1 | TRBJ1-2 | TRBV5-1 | TGCGCCAGCAGCTTGGGACAGGGTCTTGGCTACACCTTC | CASSLGQGLGYTF
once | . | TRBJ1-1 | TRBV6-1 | TGTGCCAGCAGGGGCAGGGGTTTCACTGAAGCTTTCTTT | CASRGRGFTEAFF
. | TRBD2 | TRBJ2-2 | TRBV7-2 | TGTGCCAGCAGCTCGGGGGGGGTCCTTCCCGGGGAGCTGTTTTTT | CASSSGGVLPGELFF
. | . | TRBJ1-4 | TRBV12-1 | TGTGCCAGCAGCTTTGCGTCGGTAATCCGTGAAAAACTGTTTTTT | CASSFASVIREKLFF